These 8 T cell receptor beta chains came from one sample sequenced in a study of regulatory T cells in long-lasting Graves disease. Sequencing libraries for TCR beta were prepared with iRepertoire HTBI primers and Arm-PCR of CDR3 regions. One entry per CDR3 protein results from TCRdb running MiXCR on the multiplex PCR reads. The repertoire has about 620,000 distinct CDR3 sequences, 15% to 20% of them found once; the top ten carry about 17%. Stated time point: newly diagnosed GD, antithyroid drugs for less than 3 months. Extracted RNA from PBMCs served as the source of the TCR library. This sample was also put to use in a study of T cells in Graves' hyperthyroidism and ophthalmopathy.

The sequenced sample was peripheral blood mononuclear cells (PBMCs), obtained at new diagnosis, from a patient treated with antithyroid drugs. These receptors were collected from a woman under 40 with Graves disease.

The chain is built from TRBV19 and TRBJ2-5, with no clear D. Germline CDR1 LNHDA, CDR2 SQIVND (reference sequence). The CDR3 consists of 13 residues. V was clipped by 4 bases and J by 0 bases, with 6 bases between them. The CDR3 loop reads CASSRRHQETQYF. CDR3 coding DNA: TGTGCCAGTAGTAGAAGACACCAAGAGACCCAGTACTTC.

This clonotype was picked up many times. Here the CDR3 reads CASSLGGGVNTGELFF. The CDR3 nucleotides read TGTGCCAGCAGCCTCGGGGGAGGGGTTAACACCGGGGAGCTGTTTTTT. V gene TRBV28 combines with J gene TRBJ2-2, with 7 bases that match TRBD2. CDR3 length: 16 amino acids. CDR1 is MDHEN, CDR2 SYDVKM, per germline. V lost 6 bases and J lost 2; bases outside the gene matches: 9.

J is TRBJ1-2 and V is TRBV19; possible D gene TRBD1, 5 bases. Trimming shortened V by 5 bases and J by 5 bases, and 15 bases separated the two germline ends. The V gene's germline CDR1 is LNHDA and CDR2 SQIVND (reference sequence). The CDR3 length is 14 residues. DNA for the CDR3: TGTGCCAGTAGTCCCCCAGGGATGGGGTATGGCTACACCTTC. It encodes CASSPPGMGYGYTF.

Ten or more counts support this clonotype. This rearrangement joins TRBV29-1 to TRBJ2-3; the D gene is possibly TRBD2 (5 bases). CDR3 length: 12 amino acids. Germline V gene lookup returns CDR1 SQVTM and CDR2 ANQGSEA. V shed 4 bases and J shed 1 base, with 6 bases lying between them. The CDR3 protein is CSVVRGTDTQYF. The DNA of the CDR3 is TGCAGCGTTGTGCGGGGCACAGATACGCAGTATTTT.

At least ten counts were recorded for this clonotype. This chain links TRBV7-9 with TRBJ2-3, with D unresolved. Between the trimmed V and J ends, which lost 2 bases and 5 bases, there was a span of 8 bases. Per the germline V gene, CDR1 is SEHNR and CDR2 is FQNEAQ (reference sequence). The CDR3 is 13 amino acids. CDR3 loop: CASSLLIGDTQYF. The CDR3 DNA follows: TGTGCCAGCAGCTTATTGATTGGAGATACGCAGTATTTT.

The chain has TRBV20-1 and TRBJ2-5; 9 positions match TRBD1. The CDR3 is 15 amino acids. Germline-derived CDR1 and CDR2 are DFQATT and SNEGSKA (reference sequence). V lost 1 base, J lost 1 base, and 4 bases stayed unmatched. CDR3 amino acids: CSARGDRVPQETQYF. DNA of the CDR3: TGCAGTGCTAGAGGGGACAGGGTTCCCCAAGAGACCCAGTACTTC.

In DNA form, the CDR3 reads TGTGCCAGCAGTTACGACAAGCCCGACTACTATAATTCACCCCTCCACTTT. Amino acids: CASSYDKPDYYNSPLHF. This sequence joins TRBV6-2 or TRBV6-3 and TRBJ1-6; D is unclear. This CDR3 is 17 amino acids long. The V and J ends lost 2 bases and 3 bases respectively, with 14 bases between them. Germline values: CDR1 MNHEY, CDR2 SVGEGT.

This clonotype was recorded a few times. This chain joins TRBV6-1 and TRBJ2-6; D is uncertain. Between the trimmed V and J ends, which lost 6 bases and 2 bases, there was a span of 5 bases. This CDR3 is 13 amino acids long. From germline, CDR1 is MNHNS and CDR2 SASEGT. The DNA of the CDR3 is TGTGCCAGCAGGGTAACTGGGGCCAACGTCCTGACTTTC. Protein product: CASRVTGANVLTF.